This T cell receptor (beta chain) was observed in a study of blood T cells in healthy people across ages. For the second PCR, which ran for roughly 6 to 12 cycles, a sample-barcoded 5' primer and a J-beta primer mix were used. TCRdb ran MiXCR on the 5' RACE reads and lists one entry per CDR3 protein. Among 1 million or so distinct CDR3 sequences listed, less than 50% were seen once. This CDR3 is 12 amino acids long. V was shortened by 3 bases and J by 8 bases, with 8 bases between the two germline ends. Material for sequencing was blood. The chain is built from TRBV12-3 or TRBV12-4 and TRBJ2-1; D ambiguous. The clonotype was recovered from an older woman in good health. In DNA, the CDR3 is TGTGCCAGCAGTTTCTATTCAGATGAGCAGTTCTTC. Encoded protein: CASSFYSDEQFF.